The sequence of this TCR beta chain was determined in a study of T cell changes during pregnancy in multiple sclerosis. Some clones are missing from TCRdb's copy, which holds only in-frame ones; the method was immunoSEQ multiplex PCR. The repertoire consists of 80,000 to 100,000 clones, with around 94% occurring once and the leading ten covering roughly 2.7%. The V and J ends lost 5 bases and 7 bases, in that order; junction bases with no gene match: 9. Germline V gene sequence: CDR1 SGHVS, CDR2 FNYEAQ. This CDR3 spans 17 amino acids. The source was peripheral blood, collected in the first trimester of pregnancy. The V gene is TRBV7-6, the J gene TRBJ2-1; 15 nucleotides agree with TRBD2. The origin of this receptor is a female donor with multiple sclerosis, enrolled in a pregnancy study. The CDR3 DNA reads TGTGCCAGCAGCACAGGGACTAGCGGGAGGTCCTCGAATGAGCAGTTCTTC. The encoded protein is CASSTGTSGRSSNEQFF.